The 10 T cell receptor beta chains listed next were all sequenced from one sample in a study of T cell responses to AZD1222 COVID-19 vaccine. Produced via immunoSEQ multiplex PCR; TCRdb's table is partial and in-frame only. The table has 240,000 or so clones, approximately 93% seen once; the top ten hold around 0.6%. The starting material was peripheral blood, obtained on day 0 of AZD1222 vaccination. All receptors derive from an adult in good health.

The chain has TRBV25-1 and TRBJ2-7; no clear D. V lost 6 bases, J lost 2 bases, and 14 bases lay in between. CDR1 MGHDK and CDR2 SYGVNS come from the germline V gene. This CDR3 has 14 amino acids. This CDR3 is CASRSAQSTYEQYF. The CDR3 nucleotides are TGTGCCAGCAGATCCGCGCAGAGTACCTACGAGCAGTACTTC.

The chain links TRBV19 to TRBJ2-1, with 12 bases fitting TRBD1. The germline V gene has CDR1 LNHDA and CDR2 SQIVND (reference sequence). This CDR3 has 15 residues. With V trimmed by 2 bases and J by 8 bases, 4 bases remained unmatched. The CDR3 region is CASSIKGQGAYEQFF. Written as DNA, the CDR3 is TGTGCCAGTAGTATAAAGGGACAGGGGGCCTATGAGCAGTTCTTC.

This clone was recorded once. The chain recombines TRBV4-1 with TRBJ2-1; unclear D gene. The length of the CDR3 is 17 residues. V lost 4 bases and J 0 bases, leaving 16 bases between the germline ends. Per the germline V gene, CDR1 is MGHRA and CDR2 is YSYEKL. The CDR3 coding sequence is TGCGCCAGCAGCCGAACGAAGGCCGTTAGCTCCTACAATGAGCAGTTCTTC. Translation gives CASSRTKAVSSYNEQFF.

This chain connects TRBV18 to TRBJ2-3; D is ambiguous. This CDR3 is 12 amino acids long. Between the trimmed V and J ends, which lost 4 bases and 2 bases, there was a span of 4 bases. From germline, CDR1 is KGHSH and CDR2 LQKENI. The CDR3 region has the DNA TGTGCCAGCTCACTTACCACAGATACGCAGTATTTT. Translation gives CASSLTTDTQYF.

The rearrangement joins TRBV19 to TRBJ2-2; D is uncertain. V was shortened by 5 bases and J by 1 base, with 11 bases between the two germline ends. This CDR3 comprises 15 residues. Germline V CDR1 and CDR2: LNHDA, SQIVND (reference sequence). The CDR3 sequence: CASSQGNLNTGELFF. The CDR3 DNA sequence: TGTGCCAGTAGTCAAGGGAACTTGAACACCGGGGAGCTGTTTTTT.

The chain is built from TRBV4-3 and TRBJ1-4; 9 bases are shared with TRBD1. V was clipped by 4 bases and J by 8 bases; unmatched bases: 8. In germline, CDR1 is LGHNA, CDR2 YSLEER. The CDR3 loop spans 15 amino acids. CDR3 nucleotides: TGCGCCAGCAGCCTCAACAGGGGGCAGGGGGAAAAACTGTTTTTT. Translated, it gives CASSLNRGQGEKLFF.

This clone came up once. The gene calls are TRBV11-2 and TRBJ2-7; 7 bases align to TRBD2. Germline V gene lookup returns CDR1 SGHAT and CDR2 FQNNGV. With V trimmed by 8 bases and J by 0 bases, 10 bases remained unmatched. CDR3 length: 15 amino acids. This chain's CDR3 is CASRLPGLRSYEQYF. For the CDR3, the DNA is TGTGCCAGCCGCCTCCCGGGACTACGCTCCTACGAGCAGTACTTC.

The chain recombines TRBV5-6 with TRBJ1-5, with D perhaps matching TRBD1 (5 bases). The CDR3 sequence is 14 residues long. Between the trimmed V and J ends, which lost 3 bases and 3 bases, there was a span of 10 bases. CDR1 is SGHDT and CDR2 is YYEEEE in the germline V gene. The CDR3 region has the DNA TGTGCCAGCAGCTCCACGGGGCTCAATCAGCCCCAGCATTTT. Translating it yields CASSSTGLNQPQHF.

The V gene is TRBV5-1, the J gene TRBJ2-2, with 7 positions matching TRBD1. V trimming: 5 bases; J trimming: 1 base; junction bases outside the gene matches: 8. The CDR3 totals 16 residues. Germline V gives CDR1 SGHRS, CDR2 YFSETQ. In DNA form, the CDR3 reads TGCGCCAGCAGACCCCCGGGACAGCTGAACACCGGGGAGCTGTTTTTT. As protein: CASRPPGQLNTGELFF.

The rearrangement joins TRBV12-2 to TRBJ2-5; the table's D call TRBD1 went unverified against the DNA. TRBV12-2 is recorded as a pseudogene. The CDR3 spans 17 residues. CDR3 in amino acids: CASRLSSRGTRQETQYF. In DNA form, the CDR3 reads TGTGCAAGTCGCCTGTCGAGTAGAGGGACACGCCAAGAGACCCAGTACTTC.